This T cell receptor beta chain originates from a study of Ad26.COV2.S vaccination and SARS-CoV-2 variants (dated by TCRdb to the early 2020s). Concerning the study at large: Donors in the vaccine arm were drawn from COV1001, a phase I-IIa trial of Ad26.COV2.S in healthy adults that was multicentre, randomized, double-blind and placebo-controlled. Ad26.COV2.S was administered intramuscularly at a dose of 5x10^10 or 1x10^11 viral particles, either as one shot or as two shots given 56 days apart. TCRbeta repertoire sequencing served as the tool for gauging how specific and how broad the SARS-CoV-2-reactive T cell receptors were following Ad26.COV2.S vaccination. The TCR-sequenced set comprised approximately 32 samples: around 20 Ad26.COV2.S vaccine recipients, 5 placebo recipients and 8 SARS-CoV-2 convalescent individuals. Participants in the trial were split at random into five groups of five each, receiving low-dose or high-dose Ad26.COV2.S once or twice, or else placebo on both occasions. Investigators did not know the trial group allocation while performing experiments and assessing outcomes. Here is what the overall study found, with its caveats: According to the authors, total T cell responses may have been underestimated by the TCR breadth and depth analyses. After vaccination, spike-specific CD8+ and CD4+ T cell responses were reported to show substantial breadth. Spike-specific TCR breadth was higher in Ad26.COV2.S recipients than in placebo recipients (P = 0.0014). Vaccine and placebo recipients had similar non-spike TCR breadth, a finding consistent with the vaccine containing only spike. The study was not powered for comparison of responses between vaccine doses or regimens.

The immunoSEQ Assay was the method used to sequence TCRbeta CDR3 regions. After extraction, genomic DNA underwent amplification by bias-controlled multiplex PCR, followed by high-throughput sequencing. In the paper's pipeline: To quantify the absolute abundance of every unique TCRbeta CDR3 region, sequences were collapsed and filtered. T cell fraction was estimated by normalization of TCRbeta template counts to usable DNA, with usable DNA being measured through amplification of reference genes present in all nucleated cells. Repertoire TCRs were annotated as SARS-CoV-2-specific by exact matching of V gene, CDR3 amino acid sequence and J gene to a known reactive TCR set. The reference SARS-CoV-2 TCR set came from MIRA and was filtered for enrichment in COVID-19-positive ImmuneCODE repertoires, removing public or cross-reactive TCRs. Based on the MIRA antigens, annotated TCRs were further analysed at the level of specific ORF or position within ORF. Depth was the summed frequency of annotated unique rearrangements, while breadth was defined as annotated unique rearrangements over total unique productive rearrangements. Group comparisons of TCR breadth used two-sided Wilcoxon rank-sum tests. TCRdb provides this immuneACCESS table in a form limited to in-frame rearrangements. Some clones are lacking; in checked studies, under half of them reflect an unresolved V gene, and why the rest are absent is not known. V and J calls and clone size are copied from that table; D and trimming were computed from the DNA. In this sample the table shows fewer than 400,000 clones, 75% to 90% of which occur a single time. Of the sample, 5.5% falls within the top ten clones.

The treatment or condition label, as the study defines it: about 20 received Ad26.COV2.S at low or high dose, single or two shots; five or six received placebo; per-sample allocation not given. Repertoires of vaccine and placebo recipients were sequenced from samples collected on day 63 after the first injection. Between 29 July and 7 August 2020, Cohort 1b enrolled some 25 adults aged 18-55 years at one site in Boston, USA. Ad26.COV2.S was a replication-incompetent adenovirus type 26 vector that expressed a prefusion-stabilized SARS-CoV-2 spike protein derived from the original Wuhan strain. About this clone: Its antigen has not been determined. The record has no base qualities; no much larger clone is one base away.

From the cysteine up to the phenylalanine, the CDR3 has a length of 19 residues. The CDR3 DNA has 57 bases and is translated from base 1. The TCR sequence derives from a person between 18 and 60 years old who received the Ad26.COV2.S COVID-19 vaccine or a placebo. The source was peripheral blood, collected in a trial of Ad26.COV2.S vaccine versus placebo. The chain employs TRBV21-1 and TRBJ1-1; the DNA was not compared with TRBD1, the D call given in the table. TRBV21-1 is given as a pseudogene. The DNA sequence reads TGTGCCACCTCGGGACAGTACAGGCAGGATATGCCCATGAACACTGAAGCTTTCTTT. Translation gives CATSGQYRQDMPMNTEAFF.